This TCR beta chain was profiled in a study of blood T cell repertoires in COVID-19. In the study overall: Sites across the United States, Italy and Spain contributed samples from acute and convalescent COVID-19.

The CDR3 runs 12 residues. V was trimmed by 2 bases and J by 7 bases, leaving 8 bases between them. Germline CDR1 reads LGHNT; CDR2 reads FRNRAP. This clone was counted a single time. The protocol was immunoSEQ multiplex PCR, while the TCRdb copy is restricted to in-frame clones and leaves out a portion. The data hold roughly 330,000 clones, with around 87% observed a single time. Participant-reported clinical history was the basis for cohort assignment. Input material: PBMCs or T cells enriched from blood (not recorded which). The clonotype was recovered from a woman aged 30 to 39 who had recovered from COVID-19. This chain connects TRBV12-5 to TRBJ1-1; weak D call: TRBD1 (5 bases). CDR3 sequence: CASGLPGREAFF. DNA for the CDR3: TGTGCTAGTGGTTTGCCAGGGCGTGAAGCTTTCTTT.